This TCR beta chain is drawn from a study of blood T cell repertoires in COVID-19. Trimming pared 1 base from V and 9 bases from J, leaving 13 bases between. CDR1 and CDR2 (germline): SGHTA, FQGNSA. This CDR3 has 15 residues. Cohort allocation depended upon clinical history that participants reported. The data were produced by immunoSEQ multiplex PCR, yet TCRdb's version contains in-frame clones alone and is incomplete. The repertoire holds some 150,000 clones, with 80% to 90% as singletons. The specimen sequenced was PBMCs or T cells enriched from blood (not recorded which). This TCR came from a woman in her forties or fifties in a cohort exposed to, infected with or recovered from COVID-19 (not recorded which). The chain links TRBV7-2 to TRBJ1-6, with a weak D call TRBD1 (5 bases). As DNA, the CDR3 is TGTGCCAGCAGCTTAGGGGCCGTAGGGGCTTCACCCCTCCACTTT. As protein: CASSLGAVGASPLHF.